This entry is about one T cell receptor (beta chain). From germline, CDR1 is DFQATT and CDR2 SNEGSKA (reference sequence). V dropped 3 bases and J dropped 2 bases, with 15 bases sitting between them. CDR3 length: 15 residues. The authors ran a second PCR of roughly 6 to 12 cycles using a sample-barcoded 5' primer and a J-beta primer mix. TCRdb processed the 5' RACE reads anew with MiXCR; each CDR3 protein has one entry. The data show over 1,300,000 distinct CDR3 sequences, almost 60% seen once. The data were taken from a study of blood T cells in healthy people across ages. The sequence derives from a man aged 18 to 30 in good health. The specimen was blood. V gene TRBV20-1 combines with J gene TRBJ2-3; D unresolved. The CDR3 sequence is CSASSYLDVTDTQYF. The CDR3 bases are TGCAGTGCTAGTAGTTACCTTGACGTCACAGATACGCAGTATTTT.